This is a list of T cell receptor beta chains from one sample in a study of cytomegalovirus exposure and HLA in healthy donors. Sequencing was performed with immunoSEQ multiplex PCR; in TCRdb, only in-frame clones are kept and a portion is missing. In the table there are more than 100,000 clones, roughly three quarters of which are singletons. What was sequenced was PBMCs. The receptors were gathered from a woman aged 55-69 years in good health and CMV-seronegative. Each CDR3 is given with its conserved first and last residue. The D gene is left open where the match is weak. Only part of the rows carry a size: once, few, many, or a class if the clone is expanded.

CDR3 DNA: TGTGCCAGCAGTTCCTGGACAGGGAACACAGATACGCAGTATTTT
CDR3 protein: CASSSWTGNTDTQYF
clone size: .
D gene: TRBD1
J gene: TRBJ2-3
V gene: TRBV6-5

CDR3 DNA: TGTGCCAGCAGCGCCCAGGACAGGGGGCTCATCGAGCAGTACTTC
CDR3 protein: CASSAQDRGLIEQYF
clone size: .
D gene: TRBD1
J gene: TRBJ2-7
V gene: TRBV7-2

CDR3 DNA: TGTGCCAGCAGGGGGGGGGTCGGGACCGGGGAGCTGTTTTTT
CDR3 protein: CASRGGVGTGELFF
clone size: few
D gene: TRBD2
J gene: TRBJ2-2
V gene: TRBV6-6

CDR3 DNA: TGTGCCAGTAGGTCCCAGCGGGCGTCGAACACCGGGGAGCTGTTTTTT
CDR3 protein: CASRSQRASNTGELFF
clone size: .
D gene: .
J gene: TRBJ2-2
V gene: TRBV19

CDR3 DNA: TGTGCCAGCAGCCAAGAAGGTGCACTAGCGGGGGGGAATGAGCAGTTCTTC
CDR3 protein: CASSQEGALAGGNEQFF
clone size: .
D gene: TRBD2
J gene: TRBJ2-1
V gene: TRBV4-2

CDR3 DNA: TGTGCCAGCAGTTCCCGACTAGCGGGAGTGAAAGATACGCAGTATTTT
CDR3 protein: CASSSRLAGVKDTQYF
clone size: once
D gene: TRBD2
J gene: TRBJ2-3
V gene: TRBV6-5

CDR3 DNA: TGTGCCAGCAGCTTTGGGGGGATGAACACTGAAGCTTTCTTT
CDR3 protein: CASSFGGMNTEAFF
clone size: .
D gene: .
J gene: TRBJ1-1
V gene: TRBV11-2

CDR3 DNA: TGCGCCAGCACCTCTTCCGGGACAGGGAGTTATGGCTACACCTTC
CDR3 protein: CASTSSGTGSYGYTF
clone size: once
D gene: TRBD1
J gene: TRBJ1-2
V gene: TRBV5-1

CDR3 DNA: TGTGCCAGCAGCTTGCCCGGGACAGGCTCTGGAGACACCATATATTTT
CDR3 protein: CASSLPGTGSGDTIYF
clone size: .
D gene: TRBD1
J gene: TRBJ1-3
V gene: TRBV5-4

CDR3 DNA: TGCGCCAGCAGCTTGGATGTTAGCGGGGGGAACACCGGGGAGCTGTTTTTT
CDR3 protein: CASSLDVSGGNTGELFF
clone size: .
D gene: TRBD2
J gene: TRBJ2-2
V gene: TRBV5-1

CDR3 DNA: TGTGCCAGCAGTTTGGGTCCCGGTCGACAGGAGTCCTACGAGCAGTACTTC
CDR3 protein: CASSLGPGRQESYEQYF
clone size: .
D gene: .
J gene: TRBJ2-7
V gene: TRBV28

CDR3 DNA: TGCAGCGTTGGGACTAGCGGATCCACAGATACGCAGTATTTT
CDR3 protein: CSVGTSGSTDTQYF
clone size: .
D gene: TRBD2
J gene: TRBJ2-3
V gene: TRBV29-1

CDR3 DNA: TGTGCCAGCAGCTTGGCCCGGACTAGCGAAGGGTACGAGCAGTACTTC
CDR3 protein: CASSLARTSEGYEQYF
clone size: once
D gene: TRBD2
J gene: TRBJ2-7
V gene: TRBV11-2

CDR3 DNA: TGTGCCAGCAGCTTTCTCGCCGGGACAGGCTACGAGCAATACTTC
CDR3 protein: CASSFLAGTGYEQYF
clone size: .
D gene: TRBD1
J gene: TRBJ2-7
V gene: TRBV7-9

CDR3 DNA: TGTGCCAGTAGTATACCTCCCTCGGGCAATCAGCCCCAGCATTTT
CDR3 protein: CASSIPPSGNQPQHF
clone size: once
D gene: .
J gene: TRBJ1-5
V gene: TRBV19

CDR3 DNA: TGTGCCAGCAGCCTCTTATCTGTAGCGGGAGGGCCGGGCAATGAGCAGTTCTTC
CDR3 protein: CASSLLSVAGGPGNEQFF
clone size: .
D gene: TRBD2
J gene: TRBJ2-1
V gene: TRBV11-2

CDR3 DNA: TGTGCCTGGGGGCAGGGGGGTACCGGGGAGCTGTTTTTT
CDR3 protein: CAWGQGGTGELFF
clone size: .
D gene: .
J gene: TRBJ2-2
V gene: TRBV30

CDR3 DNA: TGTGCCAGCAGCTTAGACGCCGGGAATGAGCAGTTCTTC
CDR3 protein: CASSLDAGNEQFF
clone size: few
D gene: .
J gene: TRBJ2-1
V gene: TRBV11-2

CDR3 DNA: TGTGCCAGCAGCTCCGGGACAGGGTACACCGGGGAGCTGTTTTTT
CDR3 protein: CASSSGTGYTGELFF
clone size: .
D gene: TRBD1
J gene: TRBJ2-2
V gene: TRBV7-7

CDR3 DNA: TGTGCCAGCAGCCCTAGCGGGAGGTACGAGCAGTACTTC
CDR3 protein: CASSPSGRYEQYF
clone size: .
D gene: TRBD2
J gene: TRBJ2-7
V gene: TRBV6-5

CDR3 DNA: TGTGCCAGCAGTGAATGGGGGGGAGGGAATGAGCAGTTCTTC
CDR3 protein: CASSEWGGGNEQFF
clone size: .
D gene: TRBD2
J gene: TRBJ2-1
V gene: TRBV6-1

CDR3 DNA: TGTGCCAGCAACCACGGAGGCGGGAGGGCCACTGAGCAGTTCTTC
CDR3 protein: CASNHGGGRATEQFF
clone size: .
D gene: TRBD2
J gene: TRBJ2-1
V gene: TRBV27

CDR3 DNA: TGTGCCCGAGGGGCTAGCGGGGGGGGATTCCCAGATACGCAGTATTTT
CDR3 protein: CARGASGGGFPDTQYF
clone size: .
D gene: TRBD2
J gene: TRBJ2-3
V gene: TRBV19

CDR3 DNA: TGTGCCAGCAGTCCTCCCCGGGGTGGTCAGCCCCAGCATTTT
CDR3 protein: CASSPPRGGQPQHF
clone size: .
D gene: .
J gene: TRBJ1-5
V gene: TRBV28

CDR3 DNA: TGTGCCAGCAGTTTCTCTGGACAGGGGAGAAACTACGAGCAGTACTTC
CDR3 protein: CASSFSGQGRNYEQYF
clone size: .
D gene: TRBD1
J gene: TRBJ2-7
V gene: TRBV27

CDR3 DNA: TGTGCCAGCAGCTTAGGCCGACTAGCGGGGATGAACACCGGGGAGCTGTTTTTT
CDR3 protein: CASSLGRLAGMNTGELFF
clone size: .
D gene: TRBD2
J gene: TRBJ2-2
V gene: TRBV13

CDR3 DNA: TGTGCCAGCAGTGCATCCACAGATACGCAGTATTTT
CDR3 protein: CASSASTDTQYF
clone size: .
D gene: .
J gene: TRBJ2-3
V gene: TRBV6-1

CDR3 DNA: TGTGCCAGCACCAGACAGGCGATTGAGCAGTTCTTC
CDR3 protein: CASTRQAIEQFF
clone size: .
D gene: .
J gene: TRBJ2-1
V gene: TRBV2

CDR3 DNA: TGTGCCAGTAATGGTGCGGGGACCCAGTACTTC
CDR3 protein: CASNGAGTQYF
clone size: .
D gene: .
J gene: TRBJ2-5
V gene: TRBV27

CDR3 DNA: TGTGCCAGCACCCCAGGGGGTGATAACTATGGCTACACCTTC
CDR3 protein: CASTPGGDNYGYTF
clone size: .
D gene: TRBD1
J gene: TRBJ1-2
V gene: TRBV7-9

CDR3 DNA: TGTGCCAGCAGGTCAGAGGGTGCTAGCCTTTCCTACAATGAGCAGTTCTTC
CDR3 protein: CASRSEGASLSYNEQFF
clone size: .
D gene: .
J gene: TRBJ2-1
V gene: TRBV25-1

CDR3 DNA: TGTGCCAGCAGCCTCAGAAAGGCTAGCGGGAGGTTCGATGAGCAGTTCTTC
CDR3 protein: CASSLRKASGRFDEQFF
clone size: .
D gene: TRBD2
J gene: TRBJ2-1
V gene: TRBV7-6

CDR3 DNA: TGTGCCAGCACCGAAGACTTGGCGGGGGCTACCCAGTACTTC
CDR3 protein: CASTEDLAGATQYF
clone size: .
D gene: .
J gene: TRBJ2-5
V gene: TRBV5-4

CDR3 DNA: TGTGCCAGCAGTTACCGGGACAGCGATACGCAGTATTTT
CDR3 protein: CASSYRDSDTQYF
clone size: .
D gene: TRBD1
J gene: TRBJ2-3
V gene: TRBV28

CDR3 DNA: TGCGCCAGCAGCTTGACGACCCCGGTTTGGCGGGAGGGCTCCTACAATGAGCAGTTCTTC
CDR3 protein: CASSLTTPVWREGSYNEQFF
clone size: .
D gene: TRBD2
J gene: TRBJ2-1
V gene: TRBV5-1

CDR3 DNA: TGCGCCAGCAGCTTGGGGCGGACAGTGTACCAAGAGACCCAGTACTTC
CDR3 protein: CASSLGRTVYQETQYF
clone size: .
D gene: .
J gene: TRBJ2-5
V gene: TRBV5-1

CDR3 DNA: TGTGCCATCAGGAGGACAGGGGGTAGCGAGACCCAGTACTTC
CDR3 protein: CAIRRTGGSETQYF
clone size: .
D gene: TRBD1
J gene: TRBJ2-5
V gene: TRBV10-3

CDR3 DNA: TGTGCCAGCTCACCTCCCGGACAGCCCTTAAATCAGCCCCAGCATTTT
CDR3 protein: CASSPPGQPLNQPQHF
clone size: .
D gene: .
J gene: TRBJ1-5
V gene: TRBV18

CDR3 DNA: TGTGCCAGCAGTCAAACCGGCTACGAGCAGTACTTC
CDR3 protein: CASSQTGYEQYF
clone size: .
D gene: .
J gene: TRBJ2-7
V gene: TRBV28

CDR3 DNA: TGTGCCAGCAGTTCCGATCCGGGGGTCACCTACGAGCAGTACTTC
CDR3 protein: CASSSDPGVTYEQYF
clone size: .
D gene: .
J gene: TRBJ2-7
V gene: TRBV6-5

CDR3 DNA: TGTGCCAGCAGCTTGCTAGCGGGGGTGGATACGCAGTATTTT
CDR3 protein: CASSLLAGVDTQYF
clone size: .
D gene: TRBD2
J gene: TRBJ2-3
V gene: TRBV7-2

CDR3 DNA: TGCGCCAGCAGCTTCACGACAGCCGGGGGCACTGAAGCTTTCTTT
CDR3 protein: CASSFTTAGGTEAFF
clone size: .
D gene: .
J gene: TRBJ1-1
V gene: TRBV5-1

CDR3 DNA: TGTGCCAGCAGCCCCCCTCGGGGTTCCAACACTGAAGCTTTCTTT
CDR3 protein: CASSPPRGSNTEAFF
clone size: .
D gene: .
J gene: TRBJ1-1
V gene: TRBV7-8

CDR3 DNA: TGTGCCAGCAGTTTAGGACAGGGCGCGGGTCTCGGCTATGGCTACACCTTC
CDR3 protein: CASSLGQGAGLGYGYTF
clone size: .
D gene: TRBD1
J gene: TRBJ1-2
V gene: TRBV28

CDR3 DNA: TGTGCCATCAGTGACTCCGGGACAGGATACGCTTTCTTT
CDR3 protein: CAISDSGTGYAFF
clone size: .
D gene: TRBD1
J gene: TRBJ1-1
V gene: TRBV10-3

CDR3 DNA: TGTGCCTGGGTGTATTCCGATACGCAGTATTTT
CDR3 protein: CAWVYSDTQYF
clone size: .
D gene: .
J gene: TRBJ2-3
V gene: TRBV30

CDR3 DNA: TGTGCCAGCAGCCAAGGTCTAGGCAATGAGCAGTTCTTC
CDR3 protein: CASSQGLGNEQFF
clone size: .
D gene: .
J gene: TRBJ2-1
V gene: TRBV14

CDR3 DNA: TGTGCCAGCTATACTACAGGGGGCCAAGAGACCCAGTACTTC
CDR3 protein: CASYTTGGQETQYF
clone size: .
D gene: TRBD1
J gene: TRBJ2-5
V gene: TRBV7-9

CDR3 DNA: TGTGCCAGCAGTTTCCCGGCTGGAGCCTACGAGCAGTACTTC
CDR3 protein: CASSFPAGAYEQYF
clone size: .
D gene: .
J gene: TRBJ2-7
V gene: TRBV28

CDR3 DNA: TGTGCCAAGTCGGGGACAGGGCTTGCAGATACGCAGTATTTT
CDR3 protein: CAKSGTGLADTQYF
clone size: .
D gene: TRBD1
J gene: TRBJ2-3
V gene: TRBV2